These 25 T cell receptor beta chains came from one sample sequenced in a study of OX40 agonist ivuxolimab in advanced cancers. Here immunoSEQ multiplex PCR was the method, and the copy in TCRdb shows in-frame clones only, minus some. The sample lists 40,000 or so clones, approximately 90% occurring once. The sample here was CD4+ or CD8+ T cells sorted from blood, taken in a trial of the OX40 agonist ivuxolimab. These TCRs come from an adult with an advanced solid tumor such as melanoma, head and neck, liver or kidney cancer.

Remarks on this clone: Lacking the conserved final phenylalanine or tryptophan, this CDR3 likely reflects a read error. The chain recombines TRBV6-1 with TRBJ1-6; 10 bases map to TRBD1. The CDR3 has 14 residues. Losses at the gene ends were 8 bases for V and 7 bases for J; bases not matched to a gene: 5. Germline values: CDR1 MNHNS, CDR2 SASEGT. Here the CDR3 reads CASRPGQGNSPLHL. DNA of the CDR3: TGTGCCAGCCGCCCGGGACAGGGGAATTCACCCCTCCACCTT.

The V gene is TRBV7-8, the J gene TRBJ1-4; unclear D gene. Per germline, CDR1 SGHVS and CDR2 FQNEAQ. Deletions cut 5 bases from V and 7 bases from J, with 17 bases between. This CDR3 has 15 residues. CDR3 DNA sequence: TGTGCCAGCAGCGGGAACGTTGCGACTGGTGAAAAACTGTTTTTT. Amino acids: CASSGNVATGEKLFF. Looking up the rest from reference TRBV7-8 and TRBJ1-4 gives the full variable domain: GAGVSQSPRYKVAKRGQDVALRCDPISGHVSLFWYQQALGQGPEFLTYFQNEAQLDKSGLPSDRFFAERPEGSVSTLKIQRTQQEDSAVYLCASSGNVATGEKLFFGSGTQLSVL.

This chain connects TRBV5-4 to TRBJ1-2; no clear D gene. Trimming took 4 bases from V and 8 from J, leaving 12 bases between them. CDR1 and CDR2 from the germline V gene are SGHNT and YYREEE (reference sequence). This CDR3 contains 12 residues. The CDR3 nucleotides read TGTGCCAGCAGCCTGGAGTCCATGGGCTACACCTTC. Its translation is CASSLESMGYTF.

This clone was recorded only once. A read error is likely, as this CDR3 ends without the conserved phenylalanine or tryptophan. The rearrangement joins TRBV19 to TRBJ1-6; TRBD1 is a possible D gene (5 bases). Trimming removed 3 bases from V and 8 bases from J, with 11 bases in between. The CDR3 runs to 14 residues. Germline CDR1 reads LNHDA; CDR2 reads SQIVND (reference sequence). In nucleotides, the CDR3 is TGTGCCAGTAGTATGGGGGTAGTCGATTCACCCCTCCACCTT. Protein sequence: CASSMGVVDSPLHL.

With respect to this clone: The junction differs from germline at one of its ends, possibly a read error. The gene calls are TRBV27 and TRBJ2-2; TRBD2 is a possible D gene (6 bases). This CDR3 has 16 amino acids. Germline loops: CDR1 MNHEY, CDR2 SMNVEV (reference sequence). The CDR3 is CASSISRGKNAGELFF. In nucleotides, the CDR3 is TGTGCCAGCAGCATCTCCCGGGGGAAGAACGCCGGGGAGCTGTTTTTT.

The chain combines TRBV14 with TRBJ2-2; D not resolved. Germline V CDR1 and CDR2: SGHDN, FVKESK. This CDR3 contains 11 residues. The ends were cut back, 1 base at V and 7 bases at J, with 1 base in the middle. CDR3 sequence reads: CASSQGGELFF. The CDR3 DNA is TGTGCCAGCAGCCAAGGCGGGGAGCTGTTTTTT.

This chain uses TRBV4-2 with TRBJ2-3; 10 bases are a match to TRBD2. Trimming at V came to 6 bases and at J to 5 bases, leaving 14 bases not matched to a gene. CDR1 is LGHNA and CDR2 is YNFKEQ in the germline V gene. CDR3 length: 17 amino acids. Written as DNA, the CDR3 is TGTGCCAGCAGGCCAGGGCTAGCGGGGGCTGGCGGAGATACGCAGTATTTT. Amino acids: CASRPGLAGAGGDTQYF.

The CDR3 DNA sequence: TGTGCCAGCAGCCAAGGGGCAGACCAGCCCCAGCATTTT. This sequence encodes CASSQGADQPQHF. This chain uses TRBV14 with TRBJ1-5; D is ambiguous. Germline V gene data show CDR1 as SGHDN and CDR2 as FVKESK. Trimming removed 1 base at V and 7 bases at J, with 8 bases between. The CDR3 runs to 13 residues.

The chain couples TRBV4-3 to TRBJ1-1; 7 nucleotides align to TRBD1. The CDR3 sequence is 15 residues long. After removal of 5 bases from V and 7 bases from J, the junction contained 13 bases not matched to a gene. Germline V gene data show CDR1 as LGHNA and CDR2 as YSLEER. This chain's CDR3 is CASSKGDSQPSEAFF. The CDR3 coding sequence is TGCGCCAGCAGCAAGGGGGACAGCCAACCAAGTGAAGCTTTCTTT.

The rearrangement uses TRBV9 and TRBJ2-7; 7 nucleotides match TRBD1. Germline V lookup: CDR1 SGDLS, CDR2 YYNGEE. The trim removed 0 bases at V and 2 bases at J, leaving 5 bases unmatched. This CDR3 contains 15 residues. CDR3 nucleotide sequence: TGTGCCAGCAGCGTAGAGGGGCAGGGGGCCTACGAGCAGTACTTC. This translates into CASSVEGQGAYEQYF.

The V gene is TRBV6-1, the J gene TRBJ2-7; no firm D call. This CDR3 contains 12 residues. Germline lookup yields CDR1 MNHNS and CDR2 SASEGT. V lost 7 bases, J lost 3 bases, and 10 bases lay in between. This CDR3 reads CASKPTHYEQYF. The CDR3 DNA follows: TGTGCCAGCAAGCCGACCCACTACGAGCAGTACTTC.

The chain has TRBV7-9 and TRBJ1-4; D is unclear. Germline CDR1 is SEHNR and CDR2 is FQNEAQ (reference sequence). This CDR3 spans 15 amino acids. The V end lost 5 bases, the J end lost 3 bases, and 13 bases lay between the germline ends. The CDR3 sequence: CASSVDGNPNEKLFF. The CDR3, as DNA: TGTGCCAGCAGCGTCGACGGGAATCCTAATGAAAAACTGTTTTTT. The complete variable domain, with remaining parts taken from reference TRBV7-9 and TRBJ1-4, reads DTGVSQNPRHKITKRGQNVTFRCDPISEHNRLYWYRQTLGQGPEFLTYFQNEAQLEKSRLLSDRFSAERPKGSFSTLEIQRTEQGDSAMYLCASSVDGNPNEKLFFGSGTQLSVL.

This chain links TRBV5-1 with TRBJ2-7, with 9 bases lining up with TRBD2. CDR1 is SGHRS and CDR2 is YFSETQ in the germline V gene. V shed 2 bases, J shed 9 bases, and the junction held 6 bases outside the gene matches. CDR3 length: 13 amino acids. The CDR3 loop reads CASSLAGGAVQYF. The CDR3 DNA follows: TGCGCCAGCAGCTTAGCGGGGGGCGCCGTGCAGTACTTC.

The chain uses TRBV19 and TRBJ2-5; D unresolved. The J call could be wrong; TRBJ2-7 is a better fit for the DNA end. Per germline, CDR1 LNHDA and CDR2 SQIVND (reference sequence). This CDR3 region has 12 residues. CDR3 DNA: TGTGCCAGTAGTTCCCGCTCCTACGAGCAGTACTTC. Translated: CASSSRSYEQYF.

The rearrangement joins TRBV19 to TRBJ1-5; the D gene is possibly TRBD1 (5 bases). The CDR3 has 16 amino acids. Trimming removed 3 bases from V and 7 bases from J, with 19 bases in between. Germline-derived CDR1 and CDR2 are LNHDA and SQIVND (reference sequence). For the CDR3, the DNA is TGTGCCAGTAGTATCAACGATGGTCAGGGATTCCAGCCCCAGCATTTT. Amino acid sequence: CASSINDGQGFQPQHF.

The table lists this clone with a count of one. This rearrangement joins TRBV6-5 to TRBJ2-7; D possibly matches TRBD1 or TRBD2 (5 bases each). CDR3 length: 11 residues. Germline CDR1 and CDR2: MNHEY and SVGAGI. The CDR3 DNA reads as TGTGTCACCCCCGAGGGGTCGGGGCAGTACTTC. Translating it yields CVTPEGSGQYF.

The sample holds one count of this clone. V and J are TRBV10-1 and TRBJ2-5; 7 bases are shared with TRBD1. After removal of 3 bases from V and 4 bases from J, the junction contained 2 bases not matched to a gene. The CDR3 has 13 amino acids. CDR1 is WNHNN and CDR2 is SYGVQD in the germline V gene (reference sequence). CDR3 amino acids: CASSDPGGETQYF. The CDR3 region has the DNA TGCGCCAGCAGTGATCCAGGGGGAGAGACCCAGTACTTC.

J is TRBJ2-5 and V is TRBV5-1; the D call may be TRBD1 or TRBD2 (5 bases each). This CDR3 spans 16 amino acids. V lost 0 bases, J lost 5 bases, and 17 bases lay in between. Per germline, CDR1 SGHRS and CDR2 YFSETQ. The CDR3 loop is CASSLGDLPAAETQYF. CDR3 in DNA: TGCGCCAGCAGCTTGGGGGACCTCCCGGCGGCGGAGACCCAGTACTTC.

The chain links TRBV18 to TRBJ1-5; 8 bases map to TRBD1. Germline V gene lookup returns CDR1 KGHSH and CDR2 LQKENI. CDR3 length: 16 residues. J was trimmed by 6 bases and V by 2 bases; bases with no gene match: 9. CDR3 in DNA: TGTGCCAGCTCACCAACTGAGACAGGGGTCGGTCAGCCCCAGCATTTT. The encoded protein is CASSPTETGVGQPQHF.

This clone appeared a single time. CDR3: CAITGGTGGKLFF. The CDR3 DNA reads as TGTGCCATCACGGGAGGGACAGGGGGAAAACTGTTTTTT. The chain carries TRBV10-3 and TRBJ1-4, with TRBD1 matching 11 bases. The CDR3 is made up of 13 amino acids. Trimming at V came to 7 bases and at J to 10 bases, leaving 5 bases not matched to a gene. Germline loops: CDR1 ENHRY, CDR2 SYGVKD.

The rearrangement links TRBV5-1 to TRBJ2-2; 7 bases map to TRBD1. CDR1 is SGHRS and CDR2 is YFSETQ in the germline V gene. CDR3 length: 17 amino acids. V shed 4 bases and J 3 bases; nucleotides not matched to a gene: 12. The CDR3 region is CASSLQGSLTDTGELFF. DNA for the CDR3: TGCGCCAGCAGCCTACAGGGGTCGCTTACCGACACCGGGGAGCTGTTTTTT.

The genes are TRBV12-5 and TRBJ2-3; 7 nucleotides match TRBD2. CDR3 length: 16 residues. J was trimmed by 0 bases and V by 6 bases; bases with no gene match: 9. CDR1 is LGHNT and CDR2 is FRNRAP in the germline V gene. The CDR3 DNA follows: TGTGCTAGTGGCCGGGGACTACCTCCTAGCACAGATACGCAGTATTTT. Its translation is CASGRGLPPSTDTQYF.

Written as DNA, the CDR3 is TGTGCCATCAGTGAGCTACCTTACGAGCAGTACTTC. It translates to CAISELPYEQYF. The chain employs TRBV10-3 and TRBJ2-7, with unresolved D. The CDR3 has 12 residues. CDR1 and CDR2 from the germline V gene are ENHRY and SYGVKD. Deletions cut 2 bases from V and 4 bases from J, with 6 bases between.

Notes on this clone: Mismatch with germline at one junction end may stem from a read error. The CDR3: CASSLEGSSYNEQFF. In DNA, the CDR3 is TGTGCTAGCAGCTTAGAGGGCAGCTCCTACAATGAGCAGTTCTTC. V is TRBV7-7 and J is TRBJ2-1; D may be TRBD2 (5 bases). CDR1 is SSHAT, CDR2 FNYEAQ, per germline (reference sequence). The CDR3 sequence is 15 residues long.

The chain recombines TRBV4-3 with TRBJ1-2, with 7 positions matching TRBD1. Germline CDR1 and CDR2: LGHNA and YSLEER. This CDR3 region has 16 residues. V lost 0 bases, J lost 6 bases, and 10 bases stayed unmatched. The CDR3 region is CASSQDQGVTMDGYTF. For the CDR3, the DNA is TGCGCCAGCAGCCAAGATCAGGGGGTAACTATGGATGGCTACACCTTC.